This entry features one T cell receptor beta chain sequence. The data stem from a study of blood T cell repertoires in COVID-19. Study at large: The study drew acute and convalescent COVID-19 samples from the United States, Italy and Spain. T cells, B-cell-depleted T cells, or PBMCs supplied cDNA or gDNA.

Original data processing: It was from reference gene primer amplification that nucleated cell counts were estimated. Data came from immunoSEQ multiplex PCR; TCRdb stores just in-frame clones and leaves some out. D and trimming come from the DNA, and the V and J calls and clone size come from that table. The sample has some 17,000 clones, about four fifths seen once; the top ten hold more than 9.5%. This TCR was recovered from a man at least 80 years old with acute or convalescent COVID-19. Sequencing input: peripheral blood.

CDR3 in amino acids: CASSSGSSGNTIYF. In DNA, the CDR3 is TGTGCCAGCAGCTCAGGGTCTTCTGGAAACACCATATATTTT. The rearrangement uses TRBV3-1 (or the pseudogene TRBV3-2) and TRBJ1-3; possibly TRBD1 for D (5 bases). This CDR3 spans 14 amino acids. CDR1 LGHDT and CDR2 YNNKEL come from the germline V gene (reference sequence). Trimming removed 5 bases from V and 1 base from J, with 9 bases in between.